These T cell receptor beta chains were read from a single sample in a study of blood T cell repertoires in COVID-19. Libraries were prepared by immunoSEQ multiplex PCR; TCRdb keeps only in-frame clonotypes and omits some of them. This table holds 90,000 to 150,000 clones, 75% to 85% found once. Sequences were obtained from peripheral blood. These receptors were collected from a human donor in a cohort sampled during active COVID-19. The CDR3 runs from the conserved cysteine through the conserved F or W. Each record gives: CDR3 DNA, CDR3 protein, D gene, V gene, J gene, clone size. A D gene is named only where the DNA matches it firmly. Not all rows give a size; the values are once, few, many and, for expanded clones, a class.

CDR3 DNA: TGTGCCAGCCAGGTGTACACTGAAGCTTTCTTT
CDR3 protein: CASQVYTEAFF
D gene: NA
V gene: TRBV28
J gene: TRBJ1-1
clone size: NA

CDR3 DNA: TGTGCCAGCAGCCCCCTGGGGGGTGGGAACACCGGGGAGCTGTTTTTT
CDR3 protein: CASSPLGGGNTGELFF
D gene: NA
V gene: TRBV6-6
J gene: TRBJ2-2
clone size: NA

CDR3 DNA: TGTGCCAGCAGCCCCTCAAGGGGACTAGCGGGCCAAGAGACCCAGTACTTC
CDR3 protein: CASSPSRGLAGQETQYF
D gene: TRBD2
V gene: TRBV9
J gene: TRBJ2-5
clone size: NA

CDR3 DNA: TGTGCCAGCAGCCAGTTACGAACAACCTCCTACAATGAGCAGTTCTTC
CDR3 protein: CASSQLRTTSYNEQFF
D gene: NA
V gene: TRBV3-1/TRBV3-2
J gene: TRBJ2-1
clone size: NA

CDR3 DNA: TGTGCCAGCAGCGGACAGGGTTCCAAAGTAAAACTGTTTTTT
CDR3 protein: CASSGQGSKVKLFF
D gene: TRBD1
V gene: TRBV2
J gene: TRBJ1-4
clone size: NA

CDR3 DNA: TGTGCCAGCAGAGGACAGGGTCTATCTTCACCCCTCCACTTT
CDR3 protein: CASRGQGLSSPLHF
D gene: TRBD1
V gene: TRBV28
J gene: TRBJ1-6
clone size: NA

CDR3 DNA: TGTGCCAGCAGCCAGATACGGGGAACTAGTGGCTACACCTTC
CDR3 protein: CASSQIRGTSGYTF
D gene: NA
V gene: TRBV5-4
J gene: TRBJ1-2
clone size: NA

CDR3 DNA: TGTGCCAGCAGCCTTCGGTCGGGCGGGAGCTCCTACAATGAGCAGTTCTTC
CDR3 protein: CASSLRSGGSSYNEQFF
D gene: TRBD2
V gene: TRBV7-2
J gene: TRBJ2-1
clone size: once

CDR3 DNA: TGTGCCACCAGTGATTGGACAGGCGGAGGCTACACCTTC
CDR3 protein: CATSDWTGGGYTF
D gene: TRBD1
V gene: TRBV24-1
J gene: TRBJ1-2
clone size: once

CDR3 DNA: TGTGCCAGCAGCGCGGGCTCTGCTGGAAACACCATATATTTT
CDR3 protein: CASSAGSAGNTIYF
D gene: NA
V gene: TRBV5-4
J gene: TRBJ1-3
clone size: NA

CDR3 DNA: TGTGCCAGCACCTTGAGGTCCTGGCAGGGTGTTTCACCCCTCCACTTT
CDR3 protein: CASTLRSWQGVSPLHF
D gene: NA
V gene: TRBV6-6
J gene: TRBJ1-6
clone size: NA

CDR3 DNA: TGTGCCAGCAGTTACTCGAGATGGATAGGACTCGAAGCTTTCTTT
CDR3 protein: CASSYSRWIGLEAFF
D gene: NA
V gene: TRBV6-5
J gene: TRBJ1-1
clone size: NA

CDR3 DNA: TGTGCCAGCAGCAGAACCTCTTCAGCGGGGGGCCCATACTCTGGGGCCAACGTCCTGACTTTC
CDR3 protein: CASSRTSSAGGPYSGANVLTF
D gene: NA
V gene: TRBV21-1
J gene: TRBJ2-6
clone size: NA

CDR3 DNA: TGTGCCAGTAGTATAGATCTCAGGACTCACACTGAAGCTTTCTTT
CDR3 protein: CASSIDLRTHTEAFF
D gene: NA
V gene: TRBV19
J gene: TRBJ1-1
clone size: once

CDR3 DNA: TGTGCCAGTAGATTCGACGGGGGAGGGTCCTACGAGCAGTACTTC
CDR3 protein: CASRFDGGGSYEQYF
D gene: TRBD2
V gene: TRBV19
J gene: TRBJ2-7
clone size: NA

CDR3 DNA: TGTGCCAGCAGTTACTCGGAGAGGAAACCGTCGGCTTTCTTT
CDR3 protein: CASSYSERKPSAFF
D gene: NA
V gene: TRBV6-2/TRBV6-3
J gene: TRBJ1-1
clone size: NA

CDR3 DNA: TGTGCCAGTAGCGTTACTTTCCGGGACAGGGCGGGCAGAGACCCCCAAGAGACCCAGTACTTC
CDR3 protein: CASSVTFRDRAGRDPQETQYF
D gene: TRBD1
V gene: TRBV19
J gene: TRBJ2-5
clone size: NA

CDR3 DNA: TGCGCCAGCAGCCCCGGACAGATTTGGGGCTACACCTTC
CDR3 protein: CASSPGQIWGYTF
D gene: NA
V gene: TRBV5-1
J gene: TRBJ1-2
clone size: NA

CDR3 DNA: TGTGCCAGCGTGAACAGGGGGGTCTTAGATACGCAGTATTTT
CDR3 protein: CASVNRGVLDTQYF
D gene: TRBD1
V gene: TRBV7-3
J gene: TRBJ2-3
clone size: NA

CDR3 DNA: TGTGCCAGCAGTTACACAAGACAGTCCCCTGGCTACACCTTC
CDR3 protein: CASSYTRQSPGYTF
D gene: NA
V gene: TRBV6-6
J gene: TRBJ1-2
clone size: once